This passage covers 25 T cell receptor beta chains from one sample sequenced in a study of blood T cell repertoires in COVID-19. Only in-frame clones appear in the TCRdb table, and some are missing; sequencing was by immunoSEQ multiplex PCR. The data contain a few hundred thousand clones, just over 85% of them seen just once; the ten biggest clones take up more than 9%. The sample comprised PBMCs or T cells enriched from blood (not recorded which). The receptors stem from a young woman who had recovered from COVID-19.

In the case of this clone: The germline gene is not matched at one end of the junction; a read error may be the cause. The chain carries TRBV7-3 and TRBJ2-5, with D unresolved. Germline CDR1 is SGHTA and CDR2 is FQGTGA. The CDR3 loop spans 13 amino acids. CDR3 in amino acids: CASSLRRSEAQYF. In nucleotides, the CDR3 is TGTGCCAGCAGCTTGCGACGGTCAGAGGCCCAGTACTTC.

The rearrangement links TRBV28 to TRBJ1-4, with D perhaps TRBD1 (5 bases). V lost 7 bases to trimming and J lost 11 bases, with 20 bases between them. The CDR3 is made up of 14 amino acids. The V gene's germline CDR1 is MDHEN and CDR2 SYDVKM. The CDR3 DNA follows: TGTGCCAGCACCATTGGGGGGGGGTCGCGCAAACTGTTTTTT. Protein sequence: CASTIGGGSRKLFF.

This chain joins TRBV5-1 and TRBJ1-4; D not certain. V lost 1 base to trimming and J lost 8 bases, with 12 bases between them. The CDR3 consists of 14 residues. Per the germline V gene, CDR1 is SGHRS and CDR2 is YFSETQ. The CDR3 sequence: CASSLKTIGEKLFF. The CDR3 region has the DNA TGCGCCAGCAGCTTGAAGACAATTGGAGAAAAACTGTTTTTT.

This chain joins TRBV20-1 and TRBJ2-3, with a weak D call TRBD1 (5 bases). The CDR3 loop spans 12 amino acids. V lost 3 bases and J lost 5, with 9 bases in between. The germline V gene has CDR1 DFQATT and CDR2 SNEGSKA (reference sequence). In DNA, the CDR3 is TGCAGTGCTAGTAGACAGATAGATACGCAGTATTTT. It is translated as CSASRQIDTQYF.

This clone was recorded once. V and J are TRBV7-9 and TRBJ2-7; tentative D call: TRBD1 (6 bases). The CDR3 contains 16 residues. Trimming cost V 0 bases and J 1 base, with 13 bases left between them. The V gene's germline CDR1 is SEHNR and CDR2 FQNEAQ (reference sequence). The CDR3 DNA is TGTGCCAGCAGCTTAGCCCGGGACATTTATTCCTACGAGCAGTACTTC. Its translation: CASSLARDIYSYEQYF.

This clone was detected ten times or more. The V and J genes are TRBV3-1 (or the pseudogene TRBV3-2) and TRBJ2-6, with D perhaps matching TRBD1 (5 bases). The germline gives CDR1 LGHDT, CDR2 YNNKEL (reference sequence). The CDR3 is made up of 16 amino acids. Trimming took off 5 bases at V and 1 base at J, with 12 bases between the two ends. The DNA of the CDR3 is TGTGCCAGCAGCACGGATGCAGGGTCTGGGGCCAACGTCCTGACTTTC. Translated: CASSTDAGSGANVLTF.

The chain has TRBV5-6 and TRBJ2-7, with a tentative D call TRBD2 (6 bases). The CDR3 runs 16 residues. The germline V and J ends were trimmed by 5 bases and 3 bases, with 21 bases remaining between them. Germline CDR1 reads SGHDT; CDR2 reads YYEEEE. CDR3 DNA: TGTGCCAGCAGTTTTGCATCTGTGGAGGGAAGCTACGAGCAGTACTTC. This codes for CASSFASVEGSYEQYF. Full variable domain (missing parts from reference TRBV5-6 and TRBJ2-7): DAGVTQSPTHLIKTRGQQVTLRCSPKSGHDTVSWYQQALGQGPQFIFQYYEEEERQRGNFPDRFSGHQFPNYSSELNVNALLLGDSALYLCASSFASVEGSYEQYFGPGTRLTVT.

The rearrangement uses TRBV2 and TRBJ1-1; weak D call: TRBD1 (6 bases). The germline V and J ends were trimmed by 7 bases and 0 bases, with 18 bases remaining between them. This CDR3 is 16 amino acids long. The germline gives CDR1 SNHLY, CDR2 FYNNEI. The CDR3 reads CASIGGGAGVNTEAFF. DNA for the CDR3: TGTGCCAGCATCGGGGGGGGCGCCGGGGTGAACACTGAAGCTTTCTTT.

The rearrangement uses TRBV9 and TRBJ2-2; D gene uncertain. Deletions cut 4 bases from V and 2 bases from J, with 6 bases between. CDR3 size: 13 residues. In germline, CDR1 is SGDLS, CDR2 YYNGEE. As DNA, the CDR3 is TGTGCCAGCAGCCCCCCAAACACCGGGGAGCTGTTTTTT. It encodes CASSPPNTGELFF.

This clone was observed at least ten times. This chain uses TRBV3-1 (or the pseudogene TRBV3-2) with TRBJ1-5, with 7 bases lining up with TRBD1. V was clipped by 1 base and J by 5 bases; unmatched bases: 2. CDR3 size: 14 residues. CDR1 LGHDT and CDR2 YNNKEL come from the germline V gene (reference sequence). The CDR3 here is CASSQGTGHQPQHF. The CDR3 DNA is TGTGCCAGCAGCCAAGGGACAGGCCATCAGCCCCAGCATTTT.

This clone was recorded only once. V usage is TRBV12-3 or TRBV12-4 and J usage is TRBJ1-1, with 8 bases aligning to TRBD1. V lost 5 bases to trimming and J lost 5 bases; unmatched junction nucleotides: 4. This CDR3 region has 13 residues. In DNA form, the CDR3 reads TGTGCCAGCAGTCGGACAGGGCGGACTGAAGCTTTCTTT. This gives the protein CASSRTGRTEAFF.

V and J are TRBV13 and TRBJ2-1, with a tentative D call TRBD2 (6 bases). Trimming took off 5 bases at V and 0 bases at J, with 14 bases between the two ends. The germline V gene has CDR1 PRHDT and CDR2 FYEKMQ (reference sequence). The CDR3 totals 16 residues. The CDR3 sequence is CASSGTGRSSYNEQFF. CDR3 nucleotides: TGTGCCAGCAGCGGGACTGGGAGGAGCTCCTACAATGAGCAGTTCTTC.

V is TRBV5-1 and J is TRBJ2-1; tentatively, D is TRBD2 (6 bases). The V and J ends lost 5 bases and 4 bases respectively, with 13 bases between them. The CDR3 consists of 14 residues. CDR1 is SGHRS, CDR2 YFSETQ, per germline. The CDR3 DNA sequence: TGCGCCAGCAGGGCTGCGGGACCTTACAATGAGCAGTTCTTC. Translation gives CASRAAGPYNEQFF.

The chain is built from TRBV18 and TRBJ1-1; 8 nucleotides align to TRBD1. Germline-derived CDR1 and CDR2 are KGHSH and LQKENI. After removal of 2 bases from V and 6 bases from J, the junction contained 5 bases not matched to a gene. The CDR3 runs to 14 residues. The CDR3 coding sequence is TGTGCCAGCTCACCATGGACAGGGCCCCCTGAAGCTTTCTTT. Translation gives CASSPWTGPPEAFF.

V usage is TRBV28 and J usage is TRBJ2-7; 8 bases agree with TRBD1. Germline V gene data show CDR1 as MDHEN and CDR2 as SYDVKM. There are 16 residues in the CDR3. V trimming: 1 base; J trimming: 4 bases; junction bases outside the gene matches: 9. The CDR3 sequence is CASSLSTAGGGYEQYF. The CDR3 bases are TGTGCCAGCAGTTTATCTACGGCAGGGGGCGGATACGAGCAGTACTTC.

In nucleotides, the CDR3 is TGTGCCAGTAGTATAGGGGCTTCACTTAAATACAATGAGCAGTTCTTC. This translates into CASSIGASLKYNEQFF. This chain uses TRBV19 with TRBJ2-1; no definite D call. V was cut by 1 base and J by 4 bases, with 14 bases left in between. This CDR3 is built from 16 residues. CDR1 and CDR2 from the germline V gene are LNHDA and SQIVND (reference sequence).

The chain carries TRBV27 and TRBJ1-3, with no clear D. V was clipped by 5 bases and J by 0 bases, with 11 bases between them. Germline V CDR1 and CDR2: MNHEY, SMNVEV (reference sequence). The CDR3 covers 15 residues. CDR3 amino acids: CASSVREGSGNTIYF. Here the CDR3 DNA reads TGTGCCAGCAGTGTACGGGAGGGCTCTGGAAACACCATATATTTT.

The chain carries TRBV13 and TRBJ2-1; the match to TRBD2 covers 7 bases. Germline CDR1 and CDR2: PRHDT and FYEKMQ (reference sequence). Trimming took 1 base from V and 10 from J; bases not matched to a gene: 16. This CDR3 is built from 17 residues. The CDR3 nucleotides are TGTGCCAGCAGCTTAGCTGGTTGGACTAGAAGGGAATACGAGCAGTTCTTC. Amino acids: CASSLAGWTRREYEQFF.

This chain connects TRBV5-4 to TRBJ2-7; TRBD2 matches 9 bases. This CDR3 is 16 amino acids long. Trimming took 3 bases from V and 0 from J; bases not matched to a gene: 7. Germline assignment: CDR1 SGHNT and CDR2 YYREEE (reference sequence). The DNA for the CDR3 is TGTGCCAGCAGCTCACAATTAGCGGGAGACTCCTACGAGCAGTACTTC. It yields the protein CASSSQLAGDSYEQYF.

This rearrangement joins TRBV4-1 to TRBJ2-2; D may be TRBD2 (6 bases). Trimming took off 10 bases at V and 6 bases at J, with 15 bases between the two ends. The CDR3 has 13 residues. Germline V gene lookup returns CDR1 MGHRA and CDR2 YSYEKL. CDR3: CATKGWGAGELFF. The CDR3 bases are TGCGCCACCAAGGGTTGGGGGGCCGGGGAGCTGTTTTTT.

The rearrangement joins TRBV7-9 to TRBJ1-5; 7 nucleotides align to TRBD1. The CDR3 length is 15 residues. The germline V gene has CDR1 SEHNR and CDR2 FQNEAQ (reference sequence). V shed 4 bases, J shed 3 bases, and the junction held 6 bases outside the gene matches. In nucleotides, the CDR3 is TGTGCCAGCAGCTCCGGGACAGAAAACAATCAGCCCCAGCATTTT. Translated, it gives CASSSGTENNQPQHF. Variable domain in full (rest from reference TRBV7-9 and TRBJ1-5): DTGVSQNPRHKITKRGQNVTFRCDPISEHNRLYWYRQTLGQGPEFLTYFQNEAQLEKSRLLSDRFSAERPKGSFSTLEIQRTEQGDSAMYLCASSSGTENNQPQHFGDGTRLSIL.

This clone was recorded a few times. The chain couples TRBV18 to TRBJ1-1, with no clear D. The V end was cut by 3 bases, the J end by 2 bases, with 10 bases between. Germline V CDR1 and CDR2: KGHSH, LQKENI. The CDR3 has 14 amino acids. CDR3 residues: CASSPGMENTEAFF. Here the CDR3 DNA reads TGTGCCAGCTCACCCGGGATGGAAAACACTGAAGCTTTCTTT.

V usage is TRBV19 and J usage is TRBJ1-1; D is ambiguous. Germline lookup yields CDR1 LNHDA and CDR2 SQIVND (reference sequence). The CDR3 totals 11 residues. Trimming shortened V by 9 bases and J by 5 bases, and 10 bases separated the two germline ends. The CDR3 DNA reads as TGTGCCAGCTGGAGGGCTACTGAAGCTTTCTTT. Translating gives CASWRATEAFF. The full variable domain, rest sourced from reference TRBV19 and TRBJ1-1, is DGGITQSPKYLFRKEGQNVTLSCEQNLNHDAMYWYRQDPGQGLRLIYYSQIVNDFQKGDIAEGYSVSREKKESFPLTVTSAQKNPTAFYLCASWRATEAFFGQGTRLTVV.

V is TRBV19 and J is TRBJ1-6; TRBD1 aligns across 7 bases. V trimming: 6 bases; J trimming: 7 bases; junction bases outside the gene matches: 6. The CDR3 has 14 residues. Germline V gene lookup returns CDR1 LNHDA and CDR2 SQIVND (reference sequence). The CDR3 nucleotides read TGTGCCAGTAGCGACAGGGCTGGAAATTCACCCCTCCACTTT. Protein sequence: CASSDRAGNSPLHF.

The chain is built from TRBV7-9 and TRBJ2-1; 8 nucleotides agree with TRBD2. Germline V gene data show CDR1 as SEHNR and CDR2 as FQNEAQ (reference sequence). With 5 bases clipped from V and 10 bases from J, the junction kept 4 bases outside the gene matches. The CDR3 runs to 12 residues. The CDR3 reads CASSPRGGEQFF. DNA of the CDR3: TGTGCCAGCAGCCCCCGGGGGGGGGAGCAGTTCTTC.